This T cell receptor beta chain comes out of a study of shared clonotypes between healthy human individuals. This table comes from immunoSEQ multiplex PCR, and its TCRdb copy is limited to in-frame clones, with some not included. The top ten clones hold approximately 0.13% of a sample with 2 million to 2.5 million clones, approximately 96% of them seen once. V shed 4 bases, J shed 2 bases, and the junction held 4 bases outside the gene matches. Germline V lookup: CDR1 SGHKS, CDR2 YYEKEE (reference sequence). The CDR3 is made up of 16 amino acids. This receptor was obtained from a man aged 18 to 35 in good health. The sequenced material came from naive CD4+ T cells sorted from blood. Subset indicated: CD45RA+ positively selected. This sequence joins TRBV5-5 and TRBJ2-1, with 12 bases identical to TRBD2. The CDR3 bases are TGTGCCAGCAGCCTGGGACTAGCGGGCACCTACAATGAGCAGTTCTTC. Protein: CASSLGLAGTYNEQFF. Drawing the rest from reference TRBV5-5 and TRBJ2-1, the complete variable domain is DAGVTQSPTHLIKTRGQQVTLRCSPISGHKSVSWYQQVLGQGPQFIFQYYEKEERGRGNFPDRFSARQFPNYSSELNVNALLLGDSALYLCASSLGLAGTYNEQFFGPGTRLTVL.